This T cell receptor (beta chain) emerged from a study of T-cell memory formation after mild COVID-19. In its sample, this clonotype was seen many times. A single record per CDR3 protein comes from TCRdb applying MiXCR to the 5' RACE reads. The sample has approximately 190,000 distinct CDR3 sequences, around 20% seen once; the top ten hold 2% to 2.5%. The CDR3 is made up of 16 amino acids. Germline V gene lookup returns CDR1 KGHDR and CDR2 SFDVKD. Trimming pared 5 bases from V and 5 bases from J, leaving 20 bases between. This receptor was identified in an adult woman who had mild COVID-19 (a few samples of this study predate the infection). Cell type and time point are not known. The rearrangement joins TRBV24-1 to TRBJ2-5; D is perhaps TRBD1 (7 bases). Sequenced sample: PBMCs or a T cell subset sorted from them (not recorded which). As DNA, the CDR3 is TGTGCCACCAGTGCCATGGGGTCAGGGGGGATCGAGACCCAGTACTTC. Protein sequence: CATSAMGSGGIETQYF.